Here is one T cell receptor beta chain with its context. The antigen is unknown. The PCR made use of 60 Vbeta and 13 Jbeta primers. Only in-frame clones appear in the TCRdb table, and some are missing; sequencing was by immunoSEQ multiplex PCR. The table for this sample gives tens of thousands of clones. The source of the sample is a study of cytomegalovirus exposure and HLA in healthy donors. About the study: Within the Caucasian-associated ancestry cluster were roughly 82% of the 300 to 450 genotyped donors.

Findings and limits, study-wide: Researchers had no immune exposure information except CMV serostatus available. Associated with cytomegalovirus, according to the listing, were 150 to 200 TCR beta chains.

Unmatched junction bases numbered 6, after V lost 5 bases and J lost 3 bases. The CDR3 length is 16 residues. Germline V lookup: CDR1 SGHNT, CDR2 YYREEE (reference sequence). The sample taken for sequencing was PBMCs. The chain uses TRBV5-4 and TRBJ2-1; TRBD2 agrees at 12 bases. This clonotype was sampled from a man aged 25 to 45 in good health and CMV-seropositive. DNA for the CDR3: TGTGCCAGCAGAGATCTAGCGGGGGGGAACTACAATGAGCAGTTCTTC. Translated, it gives CASRDLAGGNYNEQFF.